These T cell receptor beta chains were read from a single sample in a study of cytomegalovirus exposure and HLA in healthy donors. Sequencing was performed with immunoSEQ multiplex PCR; in TCRdb, only in-frame clones are kept and a portion is missing. The table has 30,000 to 35,000 clones, roughly 80% seen once. The sequenced sample was PBMCs. These receptors all come from a male donor in good health and CMV-seronegative. Both conserved end residues are part of each CDR3. The D gene is left open where the match is weak. Part of the rows lack a size; the others show once, few, many or a class for expanded clones.

J,V,D,size,DNA,CDR3
TRBJ1-1,TRBV27,NA,NA,TGTGCCAGCAGCCTGACAGGTGTTGAAGCTTTCTTT,CASSLTGVEAFF
TRBJ1-3,TRBV4-3,NA,NA,TGCGCCAGCAGCCAAGAGGTGAGCTCTGGAAACACCATATATTTT,CASSQEVSSGNTIYF
TRBJ2-7,TRBV6-6,NA,NA,TGTGCCAGCAGTTACTCTCTAGACGAGCAGTACTTC,CASSYSLDEQYF
TRBJ2-5,TRBV6-5,TRBD2,NA,TGTGCCAGCAGTTATGCGGGAGCAGAGACCCAGTACTTC,CASSYAGAETQYF
TRBJ1-1,TRBV5-4,NA,NA,TGTGCCAGCAGCAGCTCTTCAGGGGCCACTGAAGCTTTCTTT,CASSSSSGATEAFF
TRBJ2-1,TRBV5-6,TRBD1,NA,TGTGCCAGCAGCGGCGGGACAGGGAGTGGTGACAATGAGCAGTTCTTC,CASSGGTGSGDNEQFF
TRBJ1-5,TRBV6-5,NA,NA,TGTGCCAGCAGTTACTCTCGGGGAGGGAGTCAGCCCCAGCATTTT,CASSYSRGGSQPQHF
TRBJ1-1,TRBV28,NA,NA,TGTGCCAGCAGTTTACGGGTCAAGACTGAAGCTTTCTTT,CASSLRVKTEAFF
TRBJ2-3,TRBV5-1,TRBD2,NA,TGCGCCAGCAGCTCAGGGACTAGCGGGAGCGCAGATACGCAGTATTTT,CASSSGTSGSADTQYF
TRBJ2-1,TRBV4-3,TRBD2,NA,TGCGCCAGCAGCCTTGGACTAGCCAATGAGCAGTTCTTC,CASSLGLANEQFF
TRBJ1-2,TRBV10-3,NA,few,TGTGCCATCAGTGAGTCGGGCCAGGGGATCTATGGCTACACCTTC,CAISESGQGIYGYTF
TRBJ2-1,TRBV25-1,NA,NA,TGTGCCAGCAACGACAACTCCTACAATGAGCAGTTCTTC,CASNDNSYNEQFF
TRBJ1-3,TRBV30,TRBD1,NA,TGTGCCTGGAGTATACAGGGGCCTGGAAACACCATATATTTT,CAWSIQGPGNTIYF
TRBJ2-5,TRBV2,NA,NA,TGTGCCAGCAGCGCGCCGGCCGGCGGGGCCCAGTACTTC,CASSAPAGGAQYF
TRBJ1-2,TRBV27,NA,once,TGTGCCAGCAGTCTGGGGCGGTCTCATTATGGCTACACCTTC,CASSLGRSHYGYTF